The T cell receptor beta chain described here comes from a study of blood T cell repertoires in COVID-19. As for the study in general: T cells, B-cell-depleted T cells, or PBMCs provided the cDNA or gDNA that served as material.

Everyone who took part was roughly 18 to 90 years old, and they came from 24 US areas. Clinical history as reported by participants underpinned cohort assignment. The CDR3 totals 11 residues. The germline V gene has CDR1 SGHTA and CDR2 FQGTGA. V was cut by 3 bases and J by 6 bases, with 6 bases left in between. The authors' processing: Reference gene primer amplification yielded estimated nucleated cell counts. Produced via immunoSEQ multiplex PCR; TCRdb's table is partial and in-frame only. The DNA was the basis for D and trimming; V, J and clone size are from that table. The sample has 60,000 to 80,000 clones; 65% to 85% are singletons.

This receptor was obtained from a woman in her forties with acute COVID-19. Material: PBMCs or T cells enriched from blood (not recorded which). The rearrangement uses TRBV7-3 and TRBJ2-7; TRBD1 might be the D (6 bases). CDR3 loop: CASSLGAEQYF. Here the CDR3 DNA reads TGTGCCAGCAGCTTGGGGGCCGAGCAGTACTTC.